This T cell receptor beta chain stems from a study of T cell responses to AZD1222 COVID-19 vaccine. The study, taken as a whole, reports: Of the AZD1222 recipients, only six or seven were seropositive at baseline.

Profiling relied on immunoSEQ multiplex PCR, and the TCRdb table lists in-frame clones only, not all of them. Here the sample spans 120,000 to 150,000 clones, under 95% being singletons. On this clone: Its antigen is unknown.

Germline V CDR1 and CDR2: MNHEY, SVGEGT. This CDR3 has 13 residues. Between the trimmed V and J ends, which lost 2 bases and 7 bases, there was a span of 9 bases. The receptor was isolated from an adult in good health. The rearrangement uses TRBV6-2 or TRBV6-3 and TRBJ1-5, with D hard to call. The sequencing used peripheral blood, collected on day 0 of AZD1222 vaccination. In nucleotides, the CDR3 is TGTGCCAGCAGTTACAGGGTCGGCCAGCCCCAGCATTTT. Its translation: CASSYRVGQPQHF.